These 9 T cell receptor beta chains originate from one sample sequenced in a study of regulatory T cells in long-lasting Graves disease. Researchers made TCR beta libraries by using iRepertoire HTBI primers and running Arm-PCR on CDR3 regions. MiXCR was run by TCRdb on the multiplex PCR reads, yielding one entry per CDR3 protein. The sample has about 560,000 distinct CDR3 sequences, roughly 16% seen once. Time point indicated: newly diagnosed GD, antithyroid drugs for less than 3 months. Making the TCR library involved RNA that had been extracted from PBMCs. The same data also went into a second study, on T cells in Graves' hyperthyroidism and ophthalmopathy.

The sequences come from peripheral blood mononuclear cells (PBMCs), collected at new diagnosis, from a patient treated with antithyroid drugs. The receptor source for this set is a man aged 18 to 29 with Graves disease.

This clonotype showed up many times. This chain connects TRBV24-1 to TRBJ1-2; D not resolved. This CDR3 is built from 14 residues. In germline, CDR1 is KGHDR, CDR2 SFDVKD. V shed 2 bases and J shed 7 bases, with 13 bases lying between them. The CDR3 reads CATSDSPGQAGYTF. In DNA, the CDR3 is TGTGCCACCAGTGATTCCCCGGGCCAAGCTGGCTACACCTTC.

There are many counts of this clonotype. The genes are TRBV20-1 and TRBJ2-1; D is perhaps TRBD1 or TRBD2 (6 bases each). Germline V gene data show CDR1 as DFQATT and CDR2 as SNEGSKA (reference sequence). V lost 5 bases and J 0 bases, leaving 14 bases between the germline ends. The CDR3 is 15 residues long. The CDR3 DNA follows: TGCAGTGCTGGGGGGCGAGAGATCTCCTACAATGAGCAGTTCTTC. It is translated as CSAGGREISYNEQFF.

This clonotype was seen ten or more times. The CDR3 DNA sequence: TGTGCCAGCAGCCCAGCAGGCAGCGCGTCGAACACCGGGGAGCTGTTTTTT. Translating it yields CASSPAGSASNTGELFF. The genes are TRBV11-2 and TRBJ2-2, with D unresolved. Germline assignment: CDR1 SGHAT and CDR2 FQNNGV. CDR3 length equals 17 residues. Trimming left V 5 bases short and J 0 bases short, with 16 bases between. The whole variable domain, remainder taken from reference TRBV11-2 and TRBJ2-2, is EAGVAQSPRYKIIEKRQSVAFWCNPISGHATLYWYQQILGQGPKLLIQFQNNGVVDDSQLPKDRFSAERLKGVDSTLKIQPAKLEDSAVYLCASSPAGSASNTGELFFGEGSRLTVL.

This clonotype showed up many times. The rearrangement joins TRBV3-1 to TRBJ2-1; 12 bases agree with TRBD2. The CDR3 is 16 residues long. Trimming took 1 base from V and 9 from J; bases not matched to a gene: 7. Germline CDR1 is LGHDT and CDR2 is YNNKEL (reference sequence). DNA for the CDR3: TGTGCCAGCAGCCAAGGGCGGGCTAGCGGGAGGGCTGAGCAGTTCTTC. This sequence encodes CASSQGRASGRAEQFF.

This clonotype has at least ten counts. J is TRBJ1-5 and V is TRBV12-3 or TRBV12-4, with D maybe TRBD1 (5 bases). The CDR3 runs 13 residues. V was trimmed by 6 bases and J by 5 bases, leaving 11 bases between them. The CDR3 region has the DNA TGTGCCAGCAGCTTGGCGGGGGATCAGCCCCAGCATTTT. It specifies CASSLAGDQPQHF.

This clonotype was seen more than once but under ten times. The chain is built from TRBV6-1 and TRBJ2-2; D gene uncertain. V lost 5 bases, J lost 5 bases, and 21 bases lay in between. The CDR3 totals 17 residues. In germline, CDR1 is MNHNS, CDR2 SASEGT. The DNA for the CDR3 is TGTGCCAGCAGTCCCTCCGGGCCGCGCCCCGAGACCGGGGAGCTGTTTTTT. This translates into CASSPSGPRPETGELFF.

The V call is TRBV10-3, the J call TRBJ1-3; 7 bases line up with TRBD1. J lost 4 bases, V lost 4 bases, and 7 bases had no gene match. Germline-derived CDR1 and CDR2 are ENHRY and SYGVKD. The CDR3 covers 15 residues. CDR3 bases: TGTGCCATCAGTGCCCCGGGACAGATGGGAAACACCATATATTTT. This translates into CAISAPGQMGNTIYF.

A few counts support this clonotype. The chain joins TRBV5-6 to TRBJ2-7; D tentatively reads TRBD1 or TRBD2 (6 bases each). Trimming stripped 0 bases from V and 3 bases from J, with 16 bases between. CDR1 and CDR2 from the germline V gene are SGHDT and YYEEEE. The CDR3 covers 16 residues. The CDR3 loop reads CASSLVSDSGFYEQYF. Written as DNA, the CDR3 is TGTGCCAGCAGCTTGGTCTCGGACAGCGGGTTCTACGAGCAGTACTTC.

The CDR3 spells CASSLTGRNEQFF. The CDR3 coding sequence is TGTGCCAGCAGTTTAACGGGTAGGAATGAGCAGTTCTTC. This chain links TRBV28 with TRBJ2-1; unclear D gene. The CDR3 runs to 13 residues. Trimming took 2 bases from V and 7 from J, leaving 9 bases between them. Germline-derived CDR1 and CDR2 are MDHEN and SYDVKM.